The 8 T cell receptor beta chains in this list originate from one sample, sequenced in a study of neurological immune-mediated disorders. MiXCR was run by TCRdb on the 5' RACE reads, yielding one entry per CDR3 protein. The sample includes approximately 66,000 distinct CDR3 sequences, 3.4% of them seen just once. Input material: PBMCs. These receptors were taken from a man in his forties with multiple sclerosis.

This clonotype was seen at least ten times. The chain has TRBV11-3 and TRBJ1-5; D is uncertain. Looked up from germline, CDR1 is SGHNT and CDR2 is YENEEA. Trimming shortened V by 0 bases and J by 7 bases, and 13 bases separated the two germline ends. The CDR3 runs to 15 residues. CDR3: CASSLDHTPGQPQHF. CDR3 bases: TGTGCCAGCAGCTTAGATCACACACCGGGACAGCCCCAGCATTTT.

There are many counts of this clonotype. The chain couples TRBV9 to TRBJ2-1; weak D call: TRBD2 (6 bases). Germline V gene lookup returns CDR1 SGDLS and CDR2 YYNGEE. Trimming removed 0 bases from V and 7 bases from J, with 17 bases in between. This CDR3 spans 16 amino acids. CDR3 sequence (DNA): TGTGCCAGCAGCGTAGCTGCGGGGACGGGTATGAATGAGCAGTTCTTC. It specifies CASSVAAGTGMNEQFF.

This clonotype was seen ten or more times. V and J are TRBV12-3 or TRBV12-4 and TRBJ2-1; D is unresolved. The CDR3 contains 11 residues. V lost 2 bases to trimming and J lost 6 bases, with 2 bases between them. CDR3 in DNA: TGTGCCAGCAGTTTATTCAATGAGCAGTTCTTC. Its translation is CASSLFNEQFF.

This clonotype showed up many times. The V call is TRBV20-1, the J call TRBJ1-4, with D maybe TRBD1 (6 bases). With 1 base removed from V and 6 bases from J, the gap between germline ends came to 12 bases. Germline V gene sequence: CDR1 DFQATT, CDR2 SNEGSKA (reference sequence). This CDR3 is 14 amino acids long. In DNA, the CDR3 is TGCAGTGCTAGAGTTGAGGGGGGGTATGAAAAACTGTTTTTT. Translating gives CSARVEGGYEKLFF.

In its sample, this clonotype was seen many times. The chain combines TRBV21-1 with TRBJ1-1; TRBD1 is the table's D call, not checked against the DNA. TRBV21-1 counts as a pseudogene. This CDR3 spans 15 amino acids. The CDR3 region has the DNA TGTGCCAGCAGCAACATAGGGGCCGGGGCCACTGAAGCTTTCTTT. Translation gives CASSNIGAGATEAFF.

This clonotype was recorded at least ten times. The V call is TRBV20-1, the J call TRBJ1-5; D gene ambiguous. The CDR3 runs 17 residues. From germline, CDR1 is DFQATT and CDR2 SNEGSKA (reference sequence). The V and J ends lost 3 bases and 1 base respectively, with 19 bases between them. CDR3 DNA sequence: TGCAGTGCTAGGTCTTCAAGTCCGGCGGGGAGCAATCAGCCCCAGCATTTT. Protein product: CSARSSSPAGSNQPQHF.

This clonotype was counted many times. This sequence joins TRBV7-8 and TRBJ1-5; a weak D match, TRBD1 (5 bases). The CDR3 totals 16 residues. The ends were cut back, 5 bases at V and 3 bases at J, with 17 bases in the middle. Germline lookup yields CDR1 SGHVS and CDR2 FQNEAQ. CDR3 bases: TGTGCCAGCAGCCCTGATACCAGGGAGAACAATCAGCCCCAGCATTTT. Amino acid sequence: CASSPDTRENNQPQHF.

With regard to this clonotype: The junction and the germline gene differ at one end; a read error may be behind it. The rearrangement uses TRBV15 and TRBJ1-5; D is unclear. Germline CDR1 is LNHNV and CDR2 is YYDKDF (reference sequence). This CDR3 is built from 12 residues. The CDR3 reads CATSRDGKTQNF. The CDR3 bases are TGTGCCACCAGCAGAGATGGGAAGACCCAGAATTTT.